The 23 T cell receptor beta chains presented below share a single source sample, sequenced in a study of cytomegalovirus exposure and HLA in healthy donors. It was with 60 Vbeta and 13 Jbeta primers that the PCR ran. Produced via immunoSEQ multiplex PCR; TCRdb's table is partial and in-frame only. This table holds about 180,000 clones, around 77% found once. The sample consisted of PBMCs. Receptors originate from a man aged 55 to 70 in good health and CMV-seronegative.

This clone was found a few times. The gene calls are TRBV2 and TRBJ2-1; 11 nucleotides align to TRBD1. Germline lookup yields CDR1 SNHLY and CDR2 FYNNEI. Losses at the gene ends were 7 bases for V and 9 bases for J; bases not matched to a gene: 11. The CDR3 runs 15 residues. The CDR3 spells CASTRDRGSVGEQFF. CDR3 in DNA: TGTGCCAGCACGCGGGACAGGGGGTCCGTCGGTGAGCAGTTCTTC.

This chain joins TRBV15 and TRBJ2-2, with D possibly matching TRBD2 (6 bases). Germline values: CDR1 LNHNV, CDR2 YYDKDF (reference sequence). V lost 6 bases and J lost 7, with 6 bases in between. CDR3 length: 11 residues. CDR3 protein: CATREGGELFF. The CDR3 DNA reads TGTGCCACCAGGGAGGGCGGGGAGCTGTTTTTT. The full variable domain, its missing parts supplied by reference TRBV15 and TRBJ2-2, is DAMVIQNPRYQVTQFGKPVTLSCSQTLNHNVMYWYQQKSSQAPKLLFHYYDKDFNNEADTPDNFQSRRPNTSFCFLDIRSPGLGDTAMYLCATREGGELFFGEGSRLTVL.

CDR3 sequence: CASSPSGGYGANVLTF. The CDR3 DNA reads TGTGCCAGCAGCCCTAGTGGGGGCTATGGGGCCAACGTCCTGACTTTC. The chain is built from TRBV2 and TRBJ2-6, with a weak D call TRBD1 (6 bases). The V end lost 6 bases, the J end lost 3 bases, and 15 bases lay between the germline ends. The CDR3 totals 16 residues. The germline V gene encodes CDR1 SNHLY and CDR2 FYNNEI.

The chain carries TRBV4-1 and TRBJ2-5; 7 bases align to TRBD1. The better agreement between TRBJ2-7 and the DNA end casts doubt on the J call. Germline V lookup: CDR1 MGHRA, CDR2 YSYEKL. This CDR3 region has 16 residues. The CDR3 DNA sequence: TGCGCCAGCAGCCAAGGCACGGGGACAGAAGCCTACGAGCAGTACTTC. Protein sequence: CASSQGTGTEAYEQYF.

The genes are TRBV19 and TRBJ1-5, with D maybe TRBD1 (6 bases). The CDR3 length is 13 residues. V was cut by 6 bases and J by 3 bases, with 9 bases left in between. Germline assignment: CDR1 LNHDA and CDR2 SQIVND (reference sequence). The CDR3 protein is CASSEGVNQPQHF. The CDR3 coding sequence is TGTGCCAGTAGCGAGGGGGTCAATCAGCCCCAGCATTTT.

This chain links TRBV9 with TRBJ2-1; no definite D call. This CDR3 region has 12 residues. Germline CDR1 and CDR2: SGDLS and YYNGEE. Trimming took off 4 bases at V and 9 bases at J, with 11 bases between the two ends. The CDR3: CASSSLVGEQFF. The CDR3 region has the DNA TGTGCCAGCAGCTCCCTTGTCGGTGAGCAGTTCTTC.

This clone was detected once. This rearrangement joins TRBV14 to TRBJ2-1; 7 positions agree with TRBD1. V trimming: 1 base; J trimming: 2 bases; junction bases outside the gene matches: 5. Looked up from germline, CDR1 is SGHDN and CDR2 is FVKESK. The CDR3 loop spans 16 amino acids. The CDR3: CASSQGGTATYNEQFF. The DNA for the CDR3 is TGTGCCAGCAGCCAAGGTGGGACAGCGACCTACAATGAGCAGTTCTTC.

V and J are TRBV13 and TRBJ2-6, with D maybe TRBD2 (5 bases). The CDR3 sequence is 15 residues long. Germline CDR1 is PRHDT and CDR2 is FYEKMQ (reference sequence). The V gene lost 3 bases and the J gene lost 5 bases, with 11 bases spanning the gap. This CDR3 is CASSLSGSRANVLTF. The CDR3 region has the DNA TGTGCCAGCAGCTTGAGTGGGAGTAGGGCCAACGTCCTGACTTTC.

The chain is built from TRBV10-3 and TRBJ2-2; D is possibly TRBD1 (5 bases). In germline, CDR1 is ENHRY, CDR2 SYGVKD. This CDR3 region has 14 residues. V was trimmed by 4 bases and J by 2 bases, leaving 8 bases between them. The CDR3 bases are TGTGCCATCAGTGGCAGGGTAAACACCGGGGAGCTGTTTTTT. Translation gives CAISGRVNTGELFF.

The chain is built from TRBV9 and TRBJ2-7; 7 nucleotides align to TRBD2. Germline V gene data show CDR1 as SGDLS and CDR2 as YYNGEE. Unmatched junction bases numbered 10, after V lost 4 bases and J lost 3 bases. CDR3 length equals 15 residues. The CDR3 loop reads CASSSQSGGSYEQYF. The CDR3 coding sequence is TGTGCCAGCAGCTCTCAATCTGGCGGGAGCTACGAGCAGTACTTC.

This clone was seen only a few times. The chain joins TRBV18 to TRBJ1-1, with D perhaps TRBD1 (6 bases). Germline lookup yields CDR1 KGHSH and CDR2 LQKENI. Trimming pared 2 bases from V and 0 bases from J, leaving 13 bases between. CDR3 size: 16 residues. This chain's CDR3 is CASSPVTGYMNTEAFF. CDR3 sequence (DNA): TGTGCCAGCTCACCAGTGACAGGATACATGAACACTGAAGCTTTCTTT.

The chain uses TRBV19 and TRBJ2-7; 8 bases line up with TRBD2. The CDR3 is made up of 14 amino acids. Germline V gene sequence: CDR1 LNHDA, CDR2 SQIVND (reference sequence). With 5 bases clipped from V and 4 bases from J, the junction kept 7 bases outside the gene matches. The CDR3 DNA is TGTGCCAGTAGTCCGGGACTAGAATGGTACGAGCAGTACTTC. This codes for CASSPGLEWYEQYF.

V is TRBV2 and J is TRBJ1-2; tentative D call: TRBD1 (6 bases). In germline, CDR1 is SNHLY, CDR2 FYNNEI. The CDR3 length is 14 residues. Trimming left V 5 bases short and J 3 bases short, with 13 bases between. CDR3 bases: TGTGCCAGCAGTCCCCGAACAGGGTACTATGGCTACACCTTC. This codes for CASSPRTGYYGYTF.

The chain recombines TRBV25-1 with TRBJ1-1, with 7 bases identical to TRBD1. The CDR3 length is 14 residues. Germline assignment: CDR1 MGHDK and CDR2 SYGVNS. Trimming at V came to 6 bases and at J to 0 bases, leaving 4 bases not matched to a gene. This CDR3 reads CASRDRVMNTEAFF. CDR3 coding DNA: TGTGCCAGCAGAGACAGGGTTATGAACACTGAAGCTTTCTTT.

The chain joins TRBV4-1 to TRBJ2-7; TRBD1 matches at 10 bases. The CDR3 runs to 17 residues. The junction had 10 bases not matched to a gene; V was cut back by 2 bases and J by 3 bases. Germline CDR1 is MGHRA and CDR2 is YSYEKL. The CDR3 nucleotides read TGCGCCAGCAGCCAACCGGGACAGGGGATCGGGAGCTACGAGCAGTACTTC. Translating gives CASSQPGQGIGSYEQYF.

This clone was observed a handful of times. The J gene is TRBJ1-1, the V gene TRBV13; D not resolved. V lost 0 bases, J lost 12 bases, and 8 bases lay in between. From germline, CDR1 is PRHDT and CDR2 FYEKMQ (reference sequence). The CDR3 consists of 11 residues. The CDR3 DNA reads TGTGCCAGCAGCTTAGGAGTAGATCCTTTCTTT. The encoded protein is CASSLGVDPFF.

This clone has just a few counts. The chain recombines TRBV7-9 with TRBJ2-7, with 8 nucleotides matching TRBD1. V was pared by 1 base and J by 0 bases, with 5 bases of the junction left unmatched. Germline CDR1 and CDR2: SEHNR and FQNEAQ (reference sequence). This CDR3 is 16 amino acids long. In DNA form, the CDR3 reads TGTGCCAGCAGCTTAGATCGGACAGGGAGCTCCTACGAGCAGTACTTC. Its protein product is CASSLDRTGSSYEQYF.

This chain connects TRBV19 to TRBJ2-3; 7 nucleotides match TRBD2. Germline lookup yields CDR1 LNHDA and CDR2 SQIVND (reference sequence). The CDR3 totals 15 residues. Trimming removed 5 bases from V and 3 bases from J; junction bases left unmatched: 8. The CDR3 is CASSPGGSSTDTQYF. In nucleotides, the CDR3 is TGTGCCAGTAGTCCGGGCGGGAGTTCAACAGATACGCAGTATTTT.

As DNA, the CDR3 is TGTGCCAGCAACAGACAGGACCCCACTGAAGCTTTCTTT. Translation gives CASNRQDPTEAFF. The V call is TRBV6-6, the J call TRBJ1-1, with D maybe TRBD1 (6 bases). CDR1 is MNHNY, CDR2 SVGAGI, per germline (reference sequence). The CDR3 sequence is 13 residues long. The V and J ends lost 7 bases and 4 bases respectively, with 13 bases between them.

For the CDR3, the DNA is TGTGCCTGGGCTAGGGACAGGGGTGTGTACTTC. It translates to CAWARDRGVYF. The V gene is TRBV30, the J gene TRBJ2-7, with 10 bases fitting TRBD1. This CDR3 spans 11 amino acids. J was trimmed by 12 bases and V by 5 bases; bases with no gene match: 7. The germline V gene encodes CDR1 GTSNPN and CDR2 SVGIG (reference sequence).

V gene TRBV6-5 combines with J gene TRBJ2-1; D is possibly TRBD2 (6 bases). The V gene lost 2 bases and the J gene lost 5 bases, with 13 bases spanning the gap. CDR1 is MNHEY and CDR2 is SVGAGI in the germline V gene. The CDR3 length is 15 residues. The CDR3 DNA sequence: TGTGCCAGCAGTTACCTGGCGGGACCCAACAATGAGCAGTTCTTC. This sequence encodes CASSYLAGPNNEQFF.

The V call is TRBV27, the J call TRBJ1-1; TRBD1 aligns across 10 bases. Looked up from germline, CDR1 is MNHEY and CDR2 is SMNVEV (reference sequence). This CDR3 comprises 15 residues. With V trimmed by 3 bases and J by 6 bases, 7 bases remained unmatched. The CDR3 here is CASSLGGQGLAEAFF. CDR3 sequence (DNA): TGTGCCAGCAGTTTGGGGGGACAGGGGTTGGCTGAAGCTTTCTTT.

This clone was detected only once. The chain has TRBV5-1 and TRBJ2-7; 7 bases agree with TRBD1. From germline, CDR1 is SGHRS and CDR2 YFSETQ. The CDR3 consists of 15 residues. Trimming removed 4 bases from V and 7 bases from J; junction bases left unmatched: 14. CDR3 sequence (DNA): TGCGCCAGCAGCGATCCGGGACAGAGAGGGTGGGAGCAGTACTTC. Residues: CASSDPGQRGWEQYF.